This TCR beta chain appears in the sequencing data of a study of Ad26.COV2.S vaccination and SARS-CoV-2 variants. Treatment reported: some 19 received Ad26.COV2.S at low or high dose, single or two shots; about 5 received placebo; per-sample allocation not given. The investigators took samples on day 63 after the first vaccine or placebo injection. Wuhan-strain SARS-CoV-2 spike was expressed by the Ad26 vector that made up the vaccine. This table comes from immunoSEQ multiplex PCR, and its TCRdb copy is limited to in-frame clones, with some not included. The sample yields under 500,000 clones, 92% seen once. CDR1 is MNHEY, CDR2 SMNVEV, per germline (reference sequence). V lost 4 bases and J lost 4, with 20 bases in between. This CDR3 spans 17 amino acids.

The chain links TRBV27 to TRBJ1-3, with D tentatively TRBD1 (6 bases). The source was peripheral blood, collected in a trial of Ad26.COV2.S vaccine versus placebo. The TCR comes from a person between 18 and 59 years old who received the Ad26.COV2.S COVID-19 vaccine or a placebo. The CDR3 region is CASSSLSGGASGNTIYF. CDR3 DNA: TGTGCCAGCAGTTCCTTGTCCGGGGGCGCTTCCGGAAACACCATATATTTT.